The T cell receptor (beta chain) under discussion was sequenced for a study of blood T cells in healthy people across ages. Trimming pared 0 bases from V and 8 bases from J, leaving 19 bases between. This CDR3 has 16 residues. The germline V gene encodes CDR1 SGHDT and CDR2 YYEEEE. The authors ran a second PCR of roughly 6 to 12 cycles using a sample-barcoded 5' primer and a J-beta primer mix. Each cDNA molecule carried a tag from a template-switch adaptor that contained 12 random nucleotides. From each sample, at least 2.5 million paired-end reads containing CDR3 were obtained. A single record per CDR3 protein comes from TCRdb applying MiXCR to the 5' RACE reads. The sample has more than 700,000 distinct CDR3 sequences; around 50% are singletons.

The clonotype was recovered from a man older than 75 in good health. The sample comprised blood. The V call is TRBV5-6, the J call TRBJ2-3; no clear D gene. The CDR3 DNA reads TGTGCCAGCAGCTTGGATCCTGGGCAAAGGATTGGTACGCAGTATTTT. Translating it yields CASSLDPGQRIGTQYF.